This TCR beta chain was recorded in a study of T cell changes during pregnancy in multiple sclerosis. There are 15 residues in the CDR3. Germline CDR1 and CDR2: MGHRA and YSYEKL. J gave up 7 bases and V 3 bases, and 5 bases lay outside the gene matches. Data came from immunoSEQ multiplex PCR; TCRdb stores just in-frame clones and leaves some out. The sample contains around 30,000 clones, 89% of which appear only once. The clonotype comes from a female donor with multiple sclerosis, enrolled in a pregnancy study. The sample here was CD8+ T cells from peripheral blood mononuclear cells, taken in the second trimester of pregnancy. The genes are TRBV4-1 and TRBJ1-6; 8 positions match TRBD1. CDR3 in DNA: TGCGCCAGCAGCCAGACAGGGGCCTCAAATTCACCCCTCCACTTT. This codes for CASSQTGASNSPLHF.